The source of this T cell receptor (beta chain) is a study of blood T cell repertoires in COVID-19 (dated by TCRdb to the early 2020s). Context from the whole study: Samples covering the acute and convalescent phases of COVID-19 were provided by collaborators in the United States, Italy and Spain. The material from the prospective study consisted of cDNA or gDNA derived from T cells, B-cell-depleted T cells, or PBMCs. Subjects who had been exposed to COVID-19, were actively infected with it, or had recovered from it provided the deeply sampled blood TCRbeta repertoires that made up the dataset. A freely available public database, intended as a resource for researchers studying the immune response to SARS-CoV-2, is where the repertoires were released. The samples were drawn from the first 160 participants of the ongoing ImmuneRACE study and from under 1,500 subjects provided by 6 global collaborators. Sample metadata almost always included a de-identified subject ID, COVID-19 status, age in years and sex. Where available, HLA class I and class II types were obtained from metadata supplied by the sample provider rather than from assay-based typing. Overall study outcomes, separate from this receptor: How much clinical and demographic metadata was included differed by source and by participant, and the metadata was provided uncurated.

This clone was detected a few times. Its antigen target is currently unknown. No per-base quality is available; no much larger clone lies one base away. The immunoSEQ Assay, a bias-controlled multiplex PCR, was used to amplify TCRbeta CDR3 regions from genomic DNA. On the study's bioinformatics: The number of nucleated cells in each sample was estimated by amplification of reference gene primers within the assay. Sequence reads were collapsed and filtered to measure the absolute abundance of every unique TCRbeta CDR3 rearrangement. For each sample, productive Simpson clonality was calculated by taking the square root of Simpson's diversity index across productive rearrangements. TCRdb obtained this table from immuneACCESS and retained in-frame rearrangements with V and J assigned. These tables miss some clones; where compared with another copy, unresolved V genes account for less than half of the shortfall, and the remainder is unexplained. V, J and clone size reflect that table, while D and trimming were determined from the DNA. For this sample the table gives about 480,000 clones, of which approximately 89% were detected only once. Clones ranked in the top ten supply roughly 12% of the sample.

One collaborating source in Seattle enrolled patients during active infection and followed them longitudinally through the course of disease. The collaborating institutions used their own protocols to collect whole blood in K2EDTA tubes. For TCRbeta analysis, collaborator samples were shipped as frozen whole blood, as isolated PBMCs, or as DNA extracted from either sample type. The receptor was isolated from a woman aged 45-65 years with COVID-19, enrolled during active disease. Sequencing was carried out using peripheral blood.

CDR3 region: CASSSSPGTGRFTDTQYF. The DNA sequence is given as TGTGCCAGCAGTTCTAGTCCCGGGACAGGGAGATTCACAGATACGCAGTATTTT. This sequence uses TRBV28 and TRBJ2-3; 9 bases in the middle match TRBD1. The germline V gene supplies CDR1 MDHEN and CDR2 SYDVKM. The CDR3 spans 18 residues, from the cysteine through the phenylalanine. The read is trimmed to its CDR3 DNA, 54 bases read in frame from base 1. V is cut back by 4 bases and J by 2 bases, with 13 bases in the junction unmatched.